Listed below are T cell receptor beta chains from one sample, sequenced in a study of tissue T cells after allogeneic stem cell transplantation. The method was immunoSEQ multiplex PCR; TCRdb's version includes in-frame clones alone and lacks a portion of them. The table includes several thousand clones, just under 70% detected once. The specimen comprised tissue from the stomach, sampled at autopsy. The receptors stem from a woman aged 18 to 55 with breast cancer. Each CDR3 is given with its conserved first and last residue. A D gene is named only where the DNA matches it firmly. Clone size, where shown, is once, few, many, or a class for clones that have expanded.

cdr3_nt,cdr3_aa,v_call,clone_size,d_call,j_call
TGTGCCAGCAGCGGAGGACGGGGCGGACCCCCCGGCGAGCAGTACTTC,CASSGGRGGPPGEQYF,TRBV5-4,NA,NA,TRBJ2-7
TGTGCCATCAGGACCACGGGCTCTGGAAACACCATATATTTT,CAIRTTGSGNTIYF,TRBV10-3,NA,NA,TRBJ1-3
TGTGCCAGTAGTTGGACAGGGGGACTCCTCTCTGGAAACACCATATATTTT,CASSWTGGLLSGNTIYF,TRBV19,NA,TRBD1,TRBJ1-3
TGTGCCGCCGGAGTCGTGGGACAGACCTACGAGCAGTACTTC,CAAGVVGQTYEQYF,TRBV10-3,NA,TRBD1,TRBJ2-7
TGTGCCAGCAGTTTCGTGGGGGGCGCGGGATGGGAGACCCAGTACTTC,CASSFVGGAGWETQYF,TRBV27,NA,NA,TRBJ2-5
TGTGCCAGCAGCCAAGATCTAGCGGGCCTGTTATTCTTC,CASSQDLAGLLFF,TRBV3-1/TRBV3-2,NA,TRBD2,TRBJ2-1
TGTGCCAGCAGCCAAGCGGAGGGTGGGTATGGCTACACCTTC,CASSQAEGGYGYTF,TRBV3-1/TRBV3-2,few,NA,TRBJ1-2
TGCGCCAGCAGCTTGGAAGGGGGAAATTCACCCCTCCACTTT,CASSLEGGNSPLHF,TRBV5-1,NA,NA,TRBJ1-6
TGTGCCAGCAGCACCCCGCGTAACAGGGACTCACCCCTCCACTTT,CASSTPRNRDSPLHF,TRBV5-6,NA,NA,TRBJ1-6
TGTGCCAGCACCCCCGGGACAGGGGAAACAGATACGCAGTATTTT,CASTPGTGETDTQYF,TRBV2,once,TRBD1,TRBJ2-3
TGTGCCAGTAGTCCAGGTACGAACTATGGCTACACCTTC,CASSPGTNYGYTF,TRBV19,NA,NA,TRBJ1-2
TGTGCCAGCAGTTTAACAGGGGCCCCCTATGGCTACACCTTC,CASSLTGAPYGYTF,TRBV28,NA,TRBD1,TRBJ1-2
TGTGCCAGCAGCGCGACGGGGGATAGCACAGATACGCAGTATTTT,CASSATGDSTDTQYF,TRBV9,NA,NA,TRBJ2-3
TGTGCCAGCAGCCAAGAGGCGGCGAACACTGAAGCTTTCTTT,CASSQEAANTEAFF,TRBV3-1/TRBV3-2,NA,NA,TRBJ1-1
TGTGCCAGTAGTCGATATCATAGCCGGATACAAGAGACCCAGTACTTC,CASSRYHSRIQETQYF,TRBV19,NA,NA,TRBJ2-5
TGTGCCAGCAGTGAGGAGGGACCGCCGCACACAGATACGCAGTATTTT,CASSEEGPPHTDTQYF,TRBV6-4,few,NA,TRBJ2-3
TGTGCCATTGGGAGAACGGAAAATTCACCCCTCCACTTT,CAIGRTENSPLHF,TRBV19,few,NA,TRBJ1-6
TGTGCCAGCAGCCAAGGGGGCAACAGCGGGAACACTGAAGCTTTCTTT,CASSQGGNSGNTEAFF,TRBV4-2,once,NA,TRBJ1-1
TGTGCCACCAGCAGAGCCTCCTTTGGGCACGAGCAGTACTTC,CATSRASFGHEQYF,TRBV15,NA,NA,TRBJ2-7
TGCGCCAGCAGGCCGGGACTAGCACACATTCAGTACTTC,CASRPGLAHIQYF,TRBV10-2,NA,TRBD2,TRBJ2-4
TGTGCCAGCAGCCTACTAGCTGCAACCATGTGGGAGACCCAGTACTTC,CASSLLAATMWETQYF,TRBV11-1,NA,NA,TRBJ2-5
TGTGCCACCAGCAGAGATTTGGGGGCTAGCACCATATATTTT,CATSRDLGASTIYF,TRBV15,NA,NA,TRBJ1-3
TGTGCCAGCAGCGCGTCAGGCGCACAGACCCAAGAGACCCAGTACTTC,CASSASGAQTQETQYF,TRBV5-8,NA,NA,TRBJ2-5
TGTGCCAGTACCGACTCGGGCAGATTAGGCTACACCTTC,CASTDSGRLGYTF,TRBV19,NA,NA,TRBJ1-2
TGTGCCAGCAGCCCCCCGGACAGAGCCAAAAACATTCAGTACTTC,CASSPPDRAKNIQYF,TRBV11-1,once,NA,TRBJ2-4
TGCGCCAGCAGCCAGGGGACTCAATACGAGCAGTACTTC,CASSQGTQYEQYF,TRBV4-3,NA,NA,TRBJ2-7
TGTGCCAGCAGTTTGGGGACTACACCTCAAGGGGATACGCAGTATTTT,CASSLGTTPQGDTQYF,TRBV27,NA,TRBD2,TRBJ2-3
TGTGCCAGCAGTGACCTACACGGGACAGGGTACGAAAAACTGTTTTTT,CASSDLHGTGYEKLFF,TRBV6-2/TRBV6-3,NA,TRBD1,TRBJ1-4
TGTGTCAGAAGCCCAGGGAGTTCGGGACAGGGGGACTACGAGCAGTACTTC,CVRSPGSSGQGDYEQYF,TRBV7-5,NA,NA,TRBJ2-7
TGTGCCAGCAGCCAAGAGGTGGGTAGGCCCCAGCATTTT,CASSQEVGRPQHF,TRBV3-1/TRBV3-2,few,NA,TRBJ1-5
TGTGCCAGCAGTTACGTGTCAGGGTCTTACGAGCAGTACTTC,CASSYVSGSYEQYF,TRBV6-2/TRBV6-3,NA,NA,TRBJ2-7
TGTGCCAGCAGCCAAGATTTGAGCGGGGCAGCTGCCGAGACCCAGTACTTC,CASSQDLSGAAAETQYF,TRBV14,NA,TRBD2,TRBJ2-5
TGTGCCAGCAGCACGGGCCTTTTGGGTCAGCCCCAGCATTTT,CASSTGLLGQPQHF,TRBV7-2,NA,NA,TRBJ1-5
TGTGCCAGCAGCTTAGTAGGGAACACTGAAGCTTTCTTT,CASSLVGNTEAFF,TRBV7-2,few,NA,TRBJ1-1
TGTGCCAGTAGTCCCCTTGGAGGGGGGCAAGAGACCCAGTACTTC,CASSPLGGGQETQYF,TRBV19,NA,NA,TRBJ2-5
TGTGCCAGCAGCGCCCGGACAGGGGGTGGGGAAGCTTTCTTT,CASSARTGGGEAFF,TRBV7-3,NA,TRBD1,TRBJ1-1
TGTGCCAGCAGTCAGGACAGGTATAGCAATCAGCCCCAGCATTTT,CASSQDRYSNQPQHF,TRBV2,NA,TRBD1,TRBJ1-5
TGTGCTAGTGGTTTGGAGGGGGGCTCACCCCTCCACTTT,CASGLEGGSPLHF,TRBV12-5,NA,NA,TRBJ1-6
TGTGCCAGCAGCATGGGACTAGCGGGAGACACGTACTTC,CASSMGLAGDTYF,TRBV7-2,NA,TRBD2,TRBJ2-7
TGCGCCAGCAGCCTCCGCGGTCAGGGGAACACTGAAGCTTTCTTT,CASSLRGQGNTEAFF,TRBV5-1,NA,NA,TRBJ1-1
TGCAGTGCTAGTTCTCCGGGTTTCAACTATGGCTACACCTTC,CSASSPGFNYGYTF,TRBV20-1,NA,NA,TRBJ1-2
TGTGCCAGCTCACCGAGTCAGCGGGACAGACAGTTCTTC,CASSPSQRDRQFF,TRBV18,NA,NA,TRBJ2-1
TGTGCCACGTGGGGGAACACTGAAGCTTTCTTT,CATWGNTEAFF,TRBV28,once,NA,TRBJ1-1
TGTGCCAGCACAACGACTAGCGGGGGGGCGGGCGAGCAGTACTTC,CASTTTSGGAGEQYF,TRBV7-2,NA,TRBD2,TRBJ2-7
TGTGCCAGCAGCCCCTGGGACAGGGGAGATTTTGACGCTTTCTTT,CASSPWDRGDFDAFF,TRBV5-6,once,TRBD1,TRBJ1-1
TGTGCCAGCAGCTACAGGGGTGGGTACACTGAAGCTTTCTTT,CASSYRGGYTEAFF,TRBV2,NA,TRBD1,TRBJ1-1
TGTGCCAGCAGCTTAGAGAGAGGCACTGAAGCTTTCTTT,CASSLERGTEAFF,TRBV7-8,NA,NA,TRBJ1-1
TGTGCCAGCAGTTCGAAAACAGGGGGCGGTTATGGAAACATTCAGTACTTC,CASSSKTGGGYGNIQYF,TRBV6-2/TRBV6-3,large,TRBD1,TRBJ2-4
TGTGCCAGCAACCCTAAAACTACAGGCCCCAATCAGCCCCAGCATTTT,CASNPKTTGPNQPQHF,TRBV3-1/TRBV3-2,few,NA,TRBJ1-5
TGTGCCACCAGTTCCACAGGGTACACTGAAGCTTTCTTT,CATSSTGYTEAFF,TRBV24-1,few,NA,TRBJ1-1
TGTGCCAGCAGCTTAGCGGGGAACTCCTACGAGCAGTACTTC,CASSLAGNSYEQYF,TRBV7-2,once,NA,TRBJ2-7
TGTGCCAGCAGCGTCCAGAATTGGAACACCATATATTTT,CASSVQNWNTIYF,TRBV12-3/TRBV12-4,NA,NA,TRBJ1-3
TGCAGCGTCCGGACAGGGGGGTCACCCCTCCACTTT,CSVRTGGSPLHF,TRBV29-1,few,TRBD1,TRBJ1-6
TGTGCCAGCAGCCAGTTTGTGGGAGGGCTAGGCACAGATACGCAGTATTTT,CASSQFVGGLGTDTQYF,TRBV11-2,NA,TRBD2,TRBJ2-3